The 15 T cell receptor beta chains presented below share a single source sample, sequenced in a study of regulatory T cells in long-lasting Graves disease. The TCR beta library used iRepertoire HTBI primers with Arm-PCR amplification of CDR3. MiXCR was run by TCRdb on the multiplex PCR reads, yielding one entry per CDR3 protein. Of some 370,000 distinct CDR3 sequences in the sample, 23% were seen once. Described time point: persistent/refractory GD, antithyroid drugs over 5 years with positive TRAb. Generation of the TCR library employed RNA extracted from PBMCs. This sample comprised peripheral blood mononuclear cells (PBMCs), obtained when the disease was refractory, from a patient treated with antithyroid drugs. The origin of the receptors is a woman between 40 and 50 years old with Graves disease.

This clonotype showed up just a few times. This CDR3 reads CASSVGTSGTYEQYF. The CDR3, as DNA: TGTGCCAGCAGCGTCGGGACTAGCGGGACCTACGAGCAGTACTTC. The V and J genes are TRBV9 and TRBJ2-7; 13 positions agree with TRBD2. This CDR3 region has 15 residues. Germline V lookup: CDR1 SGDLS, CDR2 YYNGEE. With V trimmed by 2 bases and J by 2 bases, 1 base remained unmatched.

Many counts were recorded for this clonotype. This sequence joins TRBV20-1 and TRBJ1-3, with TRBD1 matching 9 bases. V was pared by 6 bases and J by 6 bases, with 6 bases of the junction left unmatched. The CDR3 covers 13 residues. Germline V gene sequence: CDR1 DFQATT, CDR2 SNEGSKA (reference sequence). Here the CDR3 DNA reads TGCAGTGCGAGGGACAGGGCGGTAAACACCATATATTTT. Its translation is CSARDRAVNTIYF.

In this sample, this clonotype turned up a few times. This chain joins TRBV2 and TRBJ2-3; D unresolved. Germline V gives CDR1 SNHLY, CDR2 FYNNEI. The CDR3 is 11 residues long. The ends were cut back, 6 bases at V and 2 bases at J, with 3 bases in the middle. CDR3 protein: CASSNTDTQYF. DNA of the CDR3: TGTGCCAGCAGCAACACAGATACGCAGTATTTT.

The chain has TRBV5-5 and TRBJ1-4; no definite D call. This CDR3 is 16 amino acids long. V lost 0 bases and J lost 0, with 9 bases in between. Germline V gives CDR1 SGHKS, CDR2 YYEKEE (reference sequence). The CDR3 region has the DNA TGTGCCAGCAGCTTGGATGCCAGAGCAACTAATGAAAAACTGTTTTTT. This gives the protein CASSLDARATNEKLFF.

This clonotype was observed at least ten times. The J gene is TRBJ1-6, the V gene TRBV6-1; TRBD1 is a possible D gene (6 bases). V lost 5 bases to trimming and J lost 0 bases, with 11 bases between them. This CDR3 has 16 residues. Germline CDR1 MNHNS, CDR2 SASEGT. CDR3 region: CASSPTGSSYNSPLHF. CDR3 in DNA: TGTGCCAGCAGTCCAACAGGGAGCTCCTATAATTCACCCCTCCACTTT.

The CDR3 region is CGVKLSGTDTQYF. DNA of the CDR3: TGTGGGGTTAAGTTATCAGGAACAGATACGCAGTATTTT. The chain has TRBV15 and TRBJ2-3; D is uncertain. CDR1 and CDR2 from the germline V gene are LNHNV and YYDKDF (reference sequence). The CDR3 is made up of 13 amino acids.

V and J are TRBV5-1 and TRBJ1-1; D possibly corresponds to TRBD1 (5 bases). Germline V lookup: CDR1 SGHRS, CDR2 YFSETQ. Trimming cost V 0 bases and J 9 bases, with 18 bases left between them. The CDR3 length is 15 residues. The CDR3 sequence is CASSLVVGTPSKAFF. DNA for the CDR3: TGCGCCAGCAGCTTGGTGGTCGGGACTCCATCTAAAGCTTTCTTT.

DNA of the CDR3: TGTGCCAGCAGTTACCCGGAGCGGGAGCCAGAGACCCAGTACTTC. This gives the protein CASSYPEREPETQYF. The V and J genes are TRBV6-9 and TRBJ2-5; TRBD2 matches 8 bases. The CDR3 covers 15 residues. CDR1 is MNHGY, CDR2 SVAAGI, per germline. V dropped 3 bases and J dropped 4; count of bases not matched to a gene: 7.

This clonotype was observed many times. The J gene is TRBJ2-4, the V gene TRBV28; D not resolved. The CDR3 spans 13 residues. V lost 8 bases and J 8 bases, leaving 16 bases between the germline ends. CDR1 MDHEN and CDR2 SYDVKM come from the germline V gene. In DNA form, the CDR3 reads TGTGCCAGCGCTTTAGTGAGTAATTACATTCAGTACTTC. This codes for CASALVSNYIQYF.

V usage is TRBV9 and J usage is TRBJ2-5, with 11 nucleotides matching TRBD2. CDR1 and CDR2 from the germline V gene are SGDLS and YYNGEE. V shed 4 bases and J 5 bases; nucleotides not matched to a gene: 16. The CDR3 extends over 18 amino acids. Written as DNA, the CDR3 is TGTGCCAGCAGCCCCCAGGCTATAGCGGGAGGGCGAGTTGAGACCCAGTACTTC. Its protein is CASSPQAIAGGRVETQYF.

Ten or more counts support this clonotype. V gene TRBV3-1 combines with J gene TRBJ1-1; TRBD1 is a possible D gene (5 bases). Trimming cost V 6 bases and J 1 base, with 12 bases left between them. This CDR3 is built from 14 residues. Germline V gene data show CDR1 as LGHDT and CDR2 as YNNKEL (reference sequence). CDR3 coding DNA: TGTGCCAGCAGACCTCAGGGCCCGAACACTGAAGCTTTCTTT. This encodes CASRPQGPNTEAFF.

With respect to this clonotype: This may arise from a read error, as a much more abundant clone is one base away. The chain employs TRBV3-1 and TRBJ2-5; tentative D call: TRBD2 (6 bases). The CDR3 is 14 amino acids. Germline CDR1 and CDR2: LGHDT and YNNKEL (reference sequence). The CDR3 is CASSQNSGQETRYF. In nucleotides, the CDR3 is TGTGCCAGCAGCCAAAATAGCGGCCAAGAGACCCGGTACTTC.

This clonotype has a count of ten or more. The chain couples TRBV2 to TRBJ1-4; D gene unclear. Between the trimmed V and J ends, which lost 6 bases and 2 bases, there was a span of 10 bases. The germline V gene has CDR1 SNHLY and CDR2 FYNNEI. This CDR3 contains 14 residues. Here the CDR3 reads CASRRRDTNEKLFF. In nucleotides, the CDR3 is TGTGCCAGCAGGCGGAGAGATACTAATGAAAAACTGTTTTTT.

This clonotype was seen at least ten times. The chain has TRBV2 and TRBJ2-1; 7 bases are shared with TRBD2. V gave up 8 bases and J gave up 6 bases; unmatched junction bases: 7. Germline loops: CDR1 SNHLY, CDR2 FYNNEI. The CDR3 contains 13 residues. The CDR3 DNA reads as TGTGCCAGCCTACTAGCGCCATTCAATGAGCAGTTCTTC. Its protein is CASLLAPFNEQFF.

The rearrangement links TRBV27 to TRBJ1-1; TRBD1 might be the D (6 bases). V was pared by 1 base and J by 0 bases, with 12 bases between. Germline V gives CDR1 MNHEY, CDR2 SMNVEV (reference sequence). The CDR3 is 16 residues long. Here the CDR3 DNA reads TGTGCCAGCAGTTTATTTGGACAGAACATGAACACTGAAGCTTTCTTT. Its protein product is CASSLFGQNMNTEAFF.